This T cell receptor (beta chain) was recovered during a study of T cell repertoires in cytomegalovirus infection. Between the trimmed V and J ends, which lost 2 bases and 4 bases, there was a span of 9 bases. The CDR3 runs to 14 residues. CDR1 is LNHDA and CDR2 is SQIVND in the germline V gene (reference sequence). Remarks on this clonotype: The antigen is unknown.

TCRdb independently ran MiXCR on the reads; one entry per CDR3 protein. The table includes 700,000 to 900,000 distinct CDR3 sequences, 25% to 35% detected once. This TCR was sampled from a human donor in good health (CMV status not recorded). Some clones in this sample may be carry-over from other donors' samples. The chain combines TRBV19 with TRBJ1-5; D not resolved. The sequences come from cultured CD8+ T cells from PBMCs, collected from culture after CMV antigen stimulation. The DNA of the CDR3 is TGTGCCAGTAGTATACGCGGTCTAAATCAGCCCCAGCATTTT. Protein: CASSIRGLNQPQHF.